This record concerns one T cell receptor (beta chain) sequence. Its antigen is unidentified. J lost 4 bases, V lost 8 bases, and 10 bases had no gene match. CDR1 and CDR2 (germline): MDHEN, SYDVKM. The CDR3 consists of 14 residues. This sample stems from a study of cytomegalovirus exposure and HLA in healthy donors. PCR primers comprised 60 Vbeta and 13 Jbeta primers. Sequenced by immunoSEQ multiplex PCR; TCRdb stores in-frame clones only, minus some. The sample comprises about 130,000 clones, roughly 75% of which are singletons, and 11% rests with the top ten. Whole-study findings and limits: In a later analysis, HLA-associated beta chains showed higher expansion and lower generation probabilities than comparable chains. An observed cluster of highly shared sequence variants was recorded as a likely sequencing artifact. Reportedly, HLA-A and HLA-B alleles of most subjects were accurately predicted from TCR beta. Within an earlier analysis, most TCR beta V segments proved productive either about 87% or about 30% of the time.

Material for sequencing was PBMCs. The chain joins TRBV28 to TRBJ2-7; 8 bases fit TRBD1. The clonotype originates from a man younger than 45 in good health and CMV-seropositive. Written as DNA, the CDR3 is TGTGCCAGCGGAACGTCCCGGGACAGGTACGAGCAGTACTTC. Amino acid sequence: CASGTSRDRYEQYF.